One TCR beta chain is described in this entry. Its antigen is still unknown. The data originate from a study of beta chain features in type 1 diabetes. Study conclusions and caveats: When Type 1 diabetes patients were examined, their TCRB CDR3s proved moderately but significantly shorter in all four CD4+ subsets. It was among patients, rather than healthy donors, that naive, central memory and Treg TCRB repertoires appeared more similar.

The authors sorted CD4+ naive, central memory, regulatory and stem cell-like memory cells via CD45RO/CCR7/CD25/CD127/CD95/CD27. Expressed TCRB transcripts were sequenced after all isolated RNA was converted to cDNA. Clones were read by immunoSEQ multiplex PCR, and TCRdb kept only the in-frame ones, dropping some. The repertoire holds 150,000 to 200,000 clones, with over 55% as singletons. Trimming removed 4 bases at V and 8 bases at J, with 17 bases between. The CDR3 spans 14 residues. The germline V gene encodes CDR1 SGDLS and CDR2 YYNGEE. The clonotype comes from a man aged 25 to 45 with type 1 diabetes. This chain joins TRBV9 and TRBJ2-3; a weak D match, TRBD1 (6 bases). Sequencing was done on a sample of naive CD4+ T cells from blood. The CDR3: CASSPDPQGSTQYF. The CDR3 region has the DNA TGTGCCAGCAGCCCCGACCCCCAGGGGAGTACGCAGTATTTT.